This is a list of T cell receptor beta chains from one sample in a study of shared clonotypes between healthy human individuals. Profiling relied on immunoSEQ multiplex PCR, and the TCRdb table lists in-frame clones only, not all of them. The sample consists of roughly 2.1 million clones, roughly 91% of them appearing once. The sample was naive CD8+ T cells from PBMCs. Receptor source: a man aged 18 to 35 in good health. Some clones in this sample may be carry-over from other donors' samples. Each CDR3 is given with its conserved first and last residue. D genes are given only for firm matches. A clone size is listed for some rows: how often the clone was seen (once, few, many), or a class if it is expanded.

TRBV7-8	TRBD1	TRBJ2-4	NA	TGTGCCAGCAGCTTATCAGGGGGAAGCAAAAACATTCAGTACTTC	CASSLSGGSKNIQYF
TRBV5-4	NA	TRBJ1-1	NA	TGTGCCGCCTCATCCCCCCCTGTTACTGAAGCTTTCTTT	CAASSPPVTEAFF
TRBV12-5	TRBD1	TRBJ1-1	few	TGTGCTAGTGGCCAAGGACAGGGCAACACTGAAGCTTTCTTT	CASGQGQGNTEAFF
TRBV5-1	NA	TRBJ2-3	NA	TGCGCCAGCAGCCTTTGGAGGGATCGCACAGATACGCAGTATTTT	CASSLWRDRTDTQYF
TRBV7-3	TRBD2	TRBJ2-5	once	TGTGCCAGCAGCCGATTCCCCCATGGACTAGCGGAGGGCAACCAAGAGACCCAGTACTTC	CASSRFPHGLAEGNQETQYF
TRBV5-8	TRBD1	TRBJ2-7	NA	TGTGCCAGCAGCTTGGCCCGGGACAGGGTCTTCCCTGCCTACGAGCAGTACTTC	CASSLARDRVFPAYEQYF
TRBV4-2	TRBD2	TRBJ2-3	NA	TGTGCCAGCAGCCAAGATCGGGGACTAACTAGCACAGATACGCAGTATTTT	CASSQDRGLTSTDTQYF
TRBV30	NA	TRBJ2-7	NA	TGTGCCTGGAGGTTATCCTACGAGCAGTACTTC	CAWRLSYEQYF
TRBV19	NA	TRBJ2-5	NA	TGTGCCAGTCGCCCCCCGACTTCGGCGACCCAGTACTTC	CASRPPTSATQYF
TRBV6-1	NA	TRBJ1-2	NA	TGTGCCAGCAGTGAAGGGCGGTACTATGGCTACACCTTC	CASSEGRYYGYTF
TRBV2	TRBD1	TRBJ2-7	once	TGTGCCAGCAGCACTGCCCCGGACAGGGGGTCCTACGAGCAGTACTTC	CASSTAPDRGSYEQYF
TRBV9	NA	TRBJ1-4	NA	TGTGCCAGCAGCGTCCAGGGTTTTAATGAAAAACTGTTTTTT	CASSVQGFNEKLFF
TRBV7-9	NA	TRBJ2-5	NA	TGTGCCAGCAGCGCCCGGACGGGCGCGGAGACCCAGTACTTC	CASSARTGAETQYF
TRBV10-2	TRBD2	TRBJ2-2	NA	TGCGCCAGCAGTGAGCGTTGGGACTACCAAAACACCGGGGAGCTGTTTTTT	CASSERWDYQNTGELFF
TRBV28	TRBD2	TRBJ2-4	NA	TGTGCCAGCAGTGCCCTGGGGGGACTAGCGGGAGTAGCCAAAAACATTCAGTACTTC	CASSALGGLAGVAKNIQYF
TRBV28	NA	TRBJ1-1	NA	TGTGCCAGCAGTTTCCCCGAGGGGTCGAACACTGAAGCTTTCTTT	CASSFPEGSNTEAFF
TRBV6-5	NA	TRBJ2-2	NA	TGTGCCAGCACGTCGACCGGGGAGCTGTTTTTT	CASTSTGELFF
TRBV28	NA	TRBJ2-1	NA	TGTGCCAGCAGTACGTTCAATGAGCAGTTCTTC	CASSTFNEQFF
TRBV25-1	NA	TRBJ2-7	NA	TGTGCCAGCGGACCCAGGACACCTTACGAGCAGTACTTC	CASGPRTPYEQYF
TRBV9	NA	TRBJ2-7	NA	TGTGCCAGCAGCACGAACAGGGATACCCCCACCTACGAGCAGTACTTC	CASSTNRDTPTYEQYF
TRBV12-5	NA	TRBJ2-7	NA	TGTGCTAGTGGCATGGACAGTCCCTACGAGCAGTACTTC	CASGMDSPYEQYF
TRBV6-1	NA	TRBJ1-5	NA	TGTGCCAGCAGTGAAGCCCTCGGCTCGGGGGGCGACCCCCCTTACAATCAGCCCCAGCATTTT	CASSEALGSGGDPPYNQPQHF
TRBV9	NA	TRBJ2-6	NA	TGTGCCAGCAGCGTAGCTTCCCTCAGGTCCTCTGGGGCCAACGTCCTGACTTTC	CASSVASLRSSGANVLTF
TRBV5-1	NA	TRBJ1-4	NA	TGCGCCAGCAGGGGCGACAGTCTTAATGAAAAACTGTTTTTT	CASRGDSLNEKLFF
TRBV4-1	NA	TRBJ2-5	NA	TGCGCCAGCTCGAACCGGCGGGAAGGGATGGAGACCCAGTACTTC	CASSNRREGMETQYF
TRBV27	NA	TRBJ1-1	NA	TGTGCCAGCAGCTTTCGGGGCTTAACATCAAGGGAGGGTGAAGCTTTCTTT	CASSFRGLTSREGEAFF
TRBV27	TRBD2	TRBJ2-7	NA	TGTGCCAGCAGTTTATCGGCGGGAGCGGCCTACGAGCAGTACTTC	CASSLSAGAAYEQYF
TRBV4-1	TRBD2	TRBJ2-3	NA	TGCGCCAGCAGCCAGGACAGTAGCGGGAGAACAGATACGCAGTATTTT	CASSQDSSGRTDTQYF
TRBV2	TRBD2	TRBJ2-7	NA	TGTGCCAGCAGTGAAGGGTTAGCGGGAGGGCTGTACGAGCAGTACTTC	CASSEGLAGGLYEQYF
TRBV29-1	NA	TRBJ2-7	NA	TGCAGCGTTGAGGAGGACAACTCCTACGAGCAGTACTTC	CSVEEDNSYEQYF
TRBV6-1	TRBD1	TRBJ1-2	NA	TGTGCCAGCAGGCAGGACAGGGAGAAGGACTATGGCTACACCTTC	CASRQDREKDYGYTF
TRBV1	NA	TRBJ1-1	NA	TGCACCAGCAGCCAAGGTCTTATTGAATGGAGAGCTTTCTTT	CTSSQGLIEWRAFF
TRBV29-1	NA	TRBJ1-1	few	TGCAGCGTTACCCGGGCCCCCTTTGAAGCTTTCTTT	CSVTRAPFEAFF
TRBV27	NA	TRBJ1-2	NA	TGTGCCAGCAGTCCTATACCGGGACCGCTGGGCTATGGCTACACCTTC	CASSPIPGPLGYGYTF
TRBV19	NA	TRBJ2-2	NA	TGTGCCAGTAGTCCCTCGGCGGGACTCCTCACCGGGGAGCTGTTTTTT	CASSPSAGLLTGELFF
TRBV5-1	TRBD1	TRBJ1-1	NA	TGCGCCAGCAGCTTAACGACAGGGGGCGTTCGGACTGAAGCTTTCTTT	CASSLTTGGVRTEAFF
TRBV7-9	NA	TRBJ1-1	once	TGTGCCAGCAGCTTAGGGGCAGGGGACACTGAAGCTTTCTTT	CASSLGAGDTEAFF
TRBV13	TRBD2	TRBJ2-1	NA	TGTGCCAGCAGCCCCGCCGGGACTAGCGGTTCCGGTGAGCAGTTCTTC	CASSPAGTSGSGEQFF
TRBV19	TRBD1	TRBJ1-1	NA	TGTGCCAGTAGTATAATCCGGGACAGCTACATGAACACTGAAGCTTTCTTT	CASSIIRDSYMNTEAFF
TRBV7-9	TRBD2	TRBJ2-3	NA	TGTGCCAGCAGCTCCTTAGCGGGAAGGACAGATACGCAGTATTTT	CASSSLAGRTDTQYF
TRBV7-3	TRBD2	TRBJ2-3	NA	TGTGCCAGCAGCCAGGGACTAGCGGGAGTTGGTGATACGCAGTATTTT	CASSQGLAGVGDTQYF
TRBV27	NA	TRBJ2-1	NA	TGTGCCAGCAGGCCGCGGGTGCCCGTGGAGCAGTTCTTC	CASRPRVPVEQFF
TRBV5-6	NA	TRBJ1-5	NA	TGTGCCAGCAGCTTCGGACGGAGCAATCAGCCCCAGCATTTT	CASSFGRSNQPQHF
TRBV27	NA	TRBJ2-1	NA	TGTGCCAGCAGTCTGCGGGATCGGCGGGGCCGGTGGAATGAGCAGTTCTTC	CASSLRDRRGRWNEQFF
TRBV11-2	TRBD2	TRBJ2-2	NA	TGTGCCAGCAGCTCCCAGACTAGCGTTGCTCGAGAGCTGTTTTTT	CASSSQTSVARELFF
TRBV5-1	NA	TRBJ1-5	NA	TGCGCCAGCAGCTTGGGCCCGGCCGCTAGCAATCAGCCCCAGCATTTT	CASSLGPAASNQPQHF
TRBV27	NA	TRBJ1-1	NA	TGTGCCAGCAGTTCCACTGGGACGGCGTGGGGCACTGAAGCTTTCTTT	CASSSTGTAWGTEAFF
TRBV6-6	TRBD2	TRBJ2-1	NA	TGTGCCAGCAGTTCCCCGGGACTAGCGTACAATGAGCAGTTCTTC	CASSSPGLAYNEQFF